These T cell receptor beta chains were read from a single sample in a study of T cell responses to AZD1222 COVID-19 vaccine. Clones were read by immunoSEQ multiplex PCR, and TCRdb kept only the in-frame ones, dropping some. The sample has about 120,000 clones; roughly 90% are singletons. Source: peripheral blood, taken 28 days after the second AZD1222 dose. Receptor source: an adult who received the AZD1222 COVID-19 vaccine. CDR3s include the opening cysteine and the closing phenylalanine or tryptophan. D genes are given only for firm matches. Clone size is shown for a subset of rows, as once, few, many or a class of expanded clone.

V gene	J gene	clone size	D gene	CDR3 protein	CDR3 DNA
TRBV18	TRBJ1-6	-	-	CASSPRQDHNSPLHF	TGTGCCAGCTCACCACGGCAGGACCATAATTCACCCCTCCACTTT
TRBV18	TRBJ1-2	-	TRBD1	CASSPLSGQGTLEGYTF	TGTGCCAGCTCACCACTCTCGGGACAGGGGACATTGGAGGGCTACACCTTC
TRBV11-3	TRBJ2-1	few	-	CASSGMGGRPHNEQFF	TGTGCCAGCAGCGGGATGGGCGGTCGGCCGCACAATGAGCAGTTCTTC
TRBV6-5	TRBJ2-1	-	TRBD2	CASIFGLAGYNEQFF	TGTGCCAGCATTTTCGGACTAGCGGGCTACAATGAGCAGTTCTTC
TRBV27	TRBJ1-2	few	-	CASSFRRGGGGYTF	TGTGCCAGCAGTTTTAGGAGGGGAGGTGGCGGCTACACCTTC
TRBV21-1	TRBJ2-1	-	-	CASSKVGPSGALNRNEQFF	TGTGCCAGCAGCAAAGTGGGCCCTAGCGGGGCCTTAAACCGAAATGAGCAGTTCTTC
TRBV6-2/TRBV6-3	TRBJ1-5	-	-	CASSQQTLNQPQHF	TGTGCCAGCAGTCAACAGACTCTCAATCAGCCCCAGCATTTT
TRBV27	TRBJ1-1	-	-	CASSPWTNTEAFF	TGTGCCAGCAGTCCCTGGACCAACACTGAAGCTTTCTTT
TRBV4-2	TRBJ2-2	-	TRBD2	CASSQGAAGDHGELFF	TGTGCCAGCAGCCAAGGGGCAGCGGGAGATCACGGGGAGCTGTTTTTT
TRBV5-8	TRBJ2-7	once	-	CASSLGTSREQYF	TGTGCCAGCAGCTTGGGGACCTCCCGCGAGCAGTACTTC
TRBV19	TRBJ2-7	-	-	CASSRGTLTYEQYF	TGTGCCAGTAGTCGGGGTACCCTGACCTACGAGCAGTACTTC
TRBV4-2	TRBJ2-1	-	TRBD2	CASSQDGGLAGASGEQFF	TGTGCCAGCAGCCAAGATGGGGGACTAGCGGGGGCCTCGGGTGAGCAGTTCTTC
TRBV2	TRBJ2-7	few	-	CASTRTPYEQYF	TGTGCCAGCACCCGAACGCCCTACGAGCAGTACTTC
TRBV5-1	TRBJ2-7	-	-	CASSLSSGSYEQYF	TGCGCCAGCAGCTTGAGTAGCGGCTCCTACGAGCAGTACTTC
TRBV18	TRBJ2-3	-	-	CASSPRSGSADTQYF	TGTGCCAGCTCACCACGGTCTGGAAGCGCCGATACGCAGTATTTT
TRBV11-2	TRBJ1-3	-	-	CASSLGFGNTIYF	TGTGCCAGCAGCTTAGGGTTCGGAAACACCATATATTTT
TRBV27	TRBJ1-6	medium-sized	TRBD1	CASTPRDRGNSPLHF	TGTGCCAGCACTCCACGGGACAGGGGAAATTCACCCCTCCACTTT
TRBV11-2	TRBJ1-2	-	-	CASSLGRDKIFEGYTF	TGTGCCAGCAGCTTAGGACGGGACAAAATTTTCGAAGGCTACACCTTC
TRBV4-1	TRBJ1-2	few	TRBD1	CASSQDRGTGGAGGYTF	TGCGCCAGCAGCCAAGATCGCGGGACAGGGGGCGCCGGTGGCTACACCTTC
TRBV19	TRBJ1-5	-	TRBD1	CASSAQGGVNQPQHF	TGTGCCAGTAGTGCACAGGGGGGAGTCAATCAGCCCCAGCATTTT
TRBV11-2	TRBJ2-1	-	TRBD1	CASSLAVAGGFYNEQFF	TGTGCCAGCAGCTTAGCCGTTGCAGGGGGCTTCTACAATGAGCAGTTCTTC
TRBV18	TRBJ1-6	-	TRBD1	CASSPSGQGHSPLHF	TGTGCCAGCTCCCCTTCTGGACAGGGACATTCACCCCTCCACTTT
TRBV2	TRBJ2-7	medium-sized	TRBD2	CASRSASGYEQYF	TGTGCCAGCAGATCGGCTAGCGGCTACGAGCAGTACTTC
TRBV7-6	TRBJ2-1	-	-	CASSLAREQQFF	TGTGCCAGCAGCTTAGCGCGAGAGCAGCAGTTCTTC
TRBV4-1	TRBJ1-2	-	TRBD1	CASRGQGAYYGYTF	TGCGCCAGCAGGGGACAGGGGGCCTACTATGGCTACACCTTC
TRBV6-5	TRBJ2-5	-	-	CASRLSGQETQYF	TGTGCCAGCAGACTCAGCGGCCAAGAGACCCAGTACTTC
TRBV10-3	TRBJ2-1	-	-	CAIRRGADNEQFF	TGTGCCATCAGGCGCGGGGCCGACAATGAGCAGTTCTTC
TRBV4-1	TRBJ1-2	-	-	CASSQPGGNYGYTF	TGCGCCAGCAGCCAGCCGGGTGGTAACTATGGCTACACCTTC
TRBV6-5	TRBJ1-4	once	-	CASSSRGVASNEKLFF	TGTGCCAGCAGTTCCAGGGGAGTGGCCTCTAATGAAAAACTGTTTTTT
TRBV18	TRBJ2-3	-	-	CASSPRGTDTQYF	TGTGCCAGCTCACCCCGGGGCACAGATACGCAGTATTTT
TRBV11-2	TRBJ2-1	-	TRBD2	CASSLDPASGGVNEQFF	TGTGCCAGCAGCTTAGATCCGGCTAGCGGGGGTGTCAATGAGCAGTTCTTC
TRBV2	TRBJ2-3	-	-	CASSEVGGPGTDTQYF	TGTGCCAGCAGTGAGGTGGGGGGGCCGGGCACAGATACGCAGTATTTT
TRBV29-1	TRBJ1-2	once	-	CSVGGSLPNYGYTF	TGCAGCGTTGGTGGGTCACTTCCTAACTATGGCTACACCTTC
TRBV11-2	TRBJ1-5	-	-	CASSPDGLSNQPQHF	TGTGCCAGCAGCCCGGACGGGCTTAGCAATCAGCCCCAGCATTTT
TRBV11-2	TRBJ2-1	-	-	CASSLSLNNEQFF	TGTGCCAGCAGCTTGAGTTTGAACAATGAGCAGTTCTTC
TRBV4-1	TRBJ2-1	-	TRBD2	CAGSQGGYSYNEQFF	TGCGCCGGCAGCCAGGGAGGGTACTCCTACAATGAGCAGTTCTTC
TRBV6-5	TRBJ2-3	-	-	CASKSGVAGADTQYF	TGTGCCAGCAAATCGGGGGTGGCGGGTGCAGATACGCAGTATTTT
TRBV9	TRBJ2-1	-	TRBD1	CASSVGRTGRSYNEQFF	TGTGCCAGCAGCGTAGGTCGGACAGGGCGATCCTACAATGAGCAGTTCTTC
TRBV3-1/TRBV3-2	TRBJ1-6	many	-	CASSQEWEHYNSPLHF	TGTGCCAGCAGCCAAGAGTGGGAACACTATAATTCACCCCTCCACTTT
TRBV27	TRBJ2-7	-	TRBD2	CASSPGLAGPYEQYF	TGTGCCAGCAGCCCAGGACTAGCGGGCCCCTACGAGCAGTACTTC
TRBV9	TRBJ2-7	-	TRBD1	CASSVAPDREREQYF	TGTGCCAGCAGCGTAGCCCCGGACAGGGAAAGGGAGCAGTACTTC
TRBV29-1	TRBJ2-7	-	TRBD2	CSVFLAGGPNYEQYF	TGCAGCGTTTTCTTAGCGGGAGGGCCTAACTACGAGCAGTACTTC
TRBV19	TRBJ1-2	-	-	CASSVVGGPGGYTF	TGTGCCAGTAGTGTAGTTGGGGGGCCCGGTGGCTACACCTTC
TRBV11-3	TRBJ2-2	-	TRBD1	CASSLGQGLTGELFF	TGTGCCAGCAGCTTGGGACAGGGGTTGACCGGGGAGCTGTTTTTT
TRBV24-1	TRBJ2-2	-	-	CATSEPRGDTGELFF	TGTGCCACCAGTGAACCCCGAGGGGACACCGGGGAGCTGTTTTTT
TRBV28	TRBJ1-1	-	-	CASSLNGGRGTEAFF	TGTGCCAGCAGTTTAAATGGGGGGCGCGGCACTGAAGCTTTCTTT
TRBV27	TRBJ1-2	-	-	CASRGLQGSYGYTF	TGTGCCAGCAGGGGTTTACAGGGCTCCTATGGCTACACCTTC
TRBV6-2/TRBV6-3	TRBJ2-1	-	-	CASSSRTGNEQFF	TGTGCCAGCAGTAGTCGGACGGGGAATGAGCAGTTCTTC
TRBV6-5	TRBJ2-2	-	-	CASRTTSMGTGELFF	TGTGCCAGCAGGACCACTAGCATGGGCACCGGGGAGCTGTTTTTT
TRBV10-3	TRBJ2-1	-	TRBD2	CAVKAGKGAGTVLDEQFF	TGTGCCGTCAAAGCGGGGAAGGGAGCGGGGACGGTCCTCGATGAGCAGTTCTTC
TRBV19	TRBJ1-2	-	-	CASSVGQGAYGYTF	TGTGCCAGTAGCGTCGGACAAGGGGCTTATGGCTACACCTTC
TRBV10-1	TRBJ2-7	-	TRBD1	CASSSSGQGFRF	TGCGCCAGCAGTTCGTCGGGACAGGGGTTTCGGTTC
TRBV7-7	TRBJ2-2	-	TRBD2	CASSPSGGAPGELFF	TGTGCTAGCAGCCCTAGCGGGGGGGCTCCCGGGGAGCTGTTTTTT
TRBV28	TRBJ2-2	-	-	CASTPRNTGELFF	TGTGCCAGTACCCCTAGGAACACCGGGGAGCTGTTTTTT
TRBV4-1	TRBJ2-5	-	TRBD1	CASSQPLGTGASRETQYF	TGCGCCAGCAGCCAACCCCTAGGGACAGGTGCGTCGAGAGAGACCCAGTACTTC
TRBV2	TRBJ2-3	-	TRBD2	CATSTGTTGTDTQYF	TGTGCCACTTCGACCGGGACTACTGGCACAGATACGCAGTATTTT
TRBV2	TRBJ2-7	-	TRBD1	CASRLTGATYEQYF	TGTGCCAGCAGGTTGACAGGGGCAACCTACGAGCAGTACTTC
TRBV7-2	TRBJ1-2	-	-	CASSLVFGEDYGYTF	TGTGCCAGCAGCTTAGTGTTCGGGGAGGACTATGGCTACACCTTC
TRBV19	TRBJ1-2	-	-	CASSMGGNYGYTF	TGTGCCAGTAGTATGGGAGGAAACTATGGCTACACCTTC
TRBV7-2	TRBJ1-2	-	-	CASSPLGGTNYGYTF	TGTGCCAGCAGCCCCCTCGGGGGCACTAACTATGGCTACACCTTC